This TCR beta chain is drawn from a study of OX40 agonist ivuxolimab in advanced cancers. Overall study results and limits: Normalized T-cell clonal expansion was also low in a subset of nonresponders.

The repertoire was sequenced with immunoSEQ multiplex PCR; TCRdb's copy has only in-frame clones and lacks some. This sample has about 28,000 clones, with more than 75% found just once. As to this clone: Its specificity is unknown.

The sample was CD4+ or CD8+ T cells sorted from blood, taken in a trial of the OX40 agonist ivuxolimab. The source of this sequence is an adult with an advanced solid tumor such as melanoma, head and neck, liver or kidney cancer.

The CDR3 DNA reads as TGTGCCAGCCAGGAGACGGGTAATGAAAAACTGTTTTTT. This translates into CASQETGNEKLFF. The chain carries TRBV28 and TRBJ1-4; D not resolved. This CDR3 is built from 13 residues. Germline V CDR1 and CDR2: MDHEN, SYDVKM. V lost 8 bases to trimming and J lost 4 bases, with 11 bases between them.